This T cell receptor beta chain emerged from a study of vaccination and CD4 T cells after COVID-19. Study summary: In the convalescent cohort, there were six males and four females, two of them Hispanic.

Scientists ran DNA taken from cultured CD4+ T cells through the Oncomine TCR Beta short-read assay for sequencing. Via MiXCR, TCRdb re-called the PCR reads, giving one row per CDR3 protein. The sample consists of fewer than 9,500 distinct CDR3 sequences, roughly 50% of them appearing once. Sample treatment: 10-day PBMC culture with coronavirus spike peptide pools or control peptides (ViraFEST assay). The unexposed donor gave CD4+ T cells before the COVID-19 pandemic (2011-2018). With respect to this clonotype: No antigen is known for it.

CDR1 and CDR2 (germline): SGHTA, FQGNSA. V gave up 5 bases and J gave up 7 bases, with 5 bases separating them. The CDR3 covers 11 residues. What was sequenced was CD4+ T cells from blood, cultured in vitro. The sequence derives from a human donor in good health. V and J are TRBV7-2 and TRBJ2-2, with D tentatively TRBD1 (5 bases). CDR3 sequence reads: CASSDSGELFF. Written as DNA, the CDR3 is TGTGCCAGCAGCGACAGCGGGGAGCTGTTTTTT.